The 21 T cell receptor beta chains below were found in one sample sequenced in a study of cytomegalovirus exposure and HLA in healthy donors. The PCR used 60 Vbeta and 13 Jbeta primers. Here immunoSEQ multiplex PCR was the method, and the copy in TCRdb shows in-frame clones only, minus some. This sample has about 75,000 clones, with approximately 80% found just once. The material sequenced was PBMCs. All receptors come from a man aged 65 to 85 in good health and CMV-seropositive.

The J gene is TRBJ2-1, the V gene TRBV5-5, with 9 nucleotides matching TRBD1. This CDR3 region has 14 residues. CDR1 is SGHKS, CDR2 YYEKEE, per germline (reference sequence). The ends lost 4 bases at V and 5 bases at J; junction bases unmatched: 4. The CDR3 bases are TGTGCCAGCAGCAAGGGACAGGGCAACAATGAGCAGTTCTTC. Protein: CASSKGQGNNEQFF.

This chain links TRBV19 with TRBJ1-1; 8 nucleotides match TRBD1. This CDR3 contains 16 residues. With 7 bases clipped from V and 1 base from J, the junction kept 11 bases outside the gene matches. From germline, CDR1 is LNHDA and CDR2 SQIVND (reference sequence). CDR3 in amino acids: CASTPMTGAGNTEAFF. CDR3 in DNA: TGTGCCAGTACCCCAATGACAGGGGCCGGGAACACTGAAGCTTTCTTT.

This chain uses TRBV6-5 with TRBJ1-2; 8 bases are shared with TRBD1. The V gene end was trimmed by 7 bases and the J gene end by 6 bases; junction bases not matched to a gene: 4. This CDR3 region has 12 residues. Germline CDR1 MNHEY, CDR2 SVGAGI. CDR3 DNA: TGTGCCAGCATCGGACAGGGCCATGGCTACACCTTC. Protein: CASIGQGHGYTF.

The chain recombines TRBV10-3 with TRBJ2-3; a possible D gene is TRBD1 (5 bases). This CDR3 is 15 amino acids long. The germline gives CDR1 ENHRY, CDR2 SYGVKD. V gave up 0 bases and J gave up 4 bases, with 11 bases separating them. The CDR3 DNA is TGTGCCATCAGTGAGTCGACTGTAGGGGCAGATACGCAGTATTTT. Protein sequence: CAISESTVGADTQYF.

This clone was counted between two and nine times. This chain uses TRBV6-5 with TRBJ2-3; 8 positions agree with TRBD1. Germline V gene data show CDR1 as MNHEY and CDR2 as SVGAGI. This CDR3 comprises 14 residues. The V segment lost 6 bases and the J segment 0 bases; nucleotides outside the gene matches: 2. CDR3 region: CASRRTGSTDTQYF. CDR3 DNA sequence: TGTGCCAGCAGAAGGACAGGGAGCACAGATACGCAGTATTTT.

The chain employs TRBV10-3 and TRBJ2-3, with TRBD1 matching 7 bases. The CDR3 contains 13 residues. Germline lookup yields CDR1 ENHRY and CDR2 SYGVKD. V was clipped by 4 bases and J by 6 bases; unmatched bases: 4. CDR3 region: CAISGPRGDTQYF. CDR3 in DNA: TGTGCCATCAGTGGGCCCAGGGGGGATACGCAGTATTTT.

As DNA, the CDR3 is TGTGCCAGCAGTTCTAACAGGGGGCCGGGTCAATATGGCTACACCTTC. Amino acids: CASSSNRGPGQYGYTF. The rearrangement joins TRBV6-5 to TRBJ1-2, with 9 nucleotides matching TRBD1. Germline-derived CDR1 and CDR2 are MNHEY and SVGAGI. This CDR3 has 16 residues. The V and J ends lost 4 bases and 5 bases, in that order; junction bases with no gene match: 11.

The gene calls are TRBV11-3 and TRBJ2-1, with 8 bases fitting TRBD2. Trimming cost V 5 bases and J 9 bases; bases outside gene matches: 9. The CDR3 has 14 residues. Germline V CDR1 and CDR2: SGHNT, YENEEA. This CDR3 reads CASSTGLVGGEQFF. The CDR3 region has the DNA TGTGCCAGCAGCACGGGACTAGTCGGCGGTGAGCAGTTCTTC.

A few counts support this clone. The rearrangement uses TRBV19 and TRBJ2-1; D is perhaps TRBD1 (6 bases). CDR1 and CDR2 (germline): LNHDA, SQIVND (reference sequence). The CDR3 is made up of 14 amino acids. The V and J ends lost 10 bases and 3 bases respectively, with 16 bases between them. In DNA form, the CDR3 reads TGTGCCACTACTAGGGCAGGGGACTACAATGAGCAGTTCTTC. Its translation is CATTRAGDYNEQFF.

V and J are TRBV4-3 and TRBJ1-2; 10 positions match TRBD1. CDR1 LGHNA and CDR2 YSLEER come from the germline V gene. The CDR3 is 18 amino acids. Unmatched junction bases numbered 11, after V lost 0 bases and J lost 4 bases. CDR3 DNA sequence: TGCGCCAGCAGCCAAGACCGACTAACGGGACAGGGGACCTATGGCTACACCTTC. Protein sequence: CASSQDRLTGQGTYGYTF.

The chain employs TRBV19 and TRBJ1-1; TRBD1 matches at 9 bases. The CDR3 sequence is 15 residues long. V dropped 7 bases and J dropped 5; count of bases not matched to a gene: 11. The germline V gene has CDR1 LNHDA and CDR2 SQIVND (reference sequence). Here the CDR3 reads CASNRGTGRRTEAFF. CDR3 DNA sequence: TGTGCCAGTAATCGAGGGACAGGGAGAAGAACTGAAGCTTTCTTT.

In this sample, this clone turned up once. The chain couples TRBV6-5 to TRBJ2-2, with TRBD1 identical over 7 bases. The ends lost 6 bases at V and 7 bases at J; junction bases unmatched: 11. The germline CDR1 and CDR2 sequences are MNHEY and SVGAGI. The CDR3 has 15 residues. The CDR3 is CASSPDRASDGELFF. DNA of the CDR3: TGTGCCAGCAGCCCCGACAGGGCGTCTGACGGGGAGCTGTTTTTT.

The rearrangement links TRBV9 to TRBJ2-1; D may be TRBD2 (5 bases). The V gene's germline CDR1 is SGDLS and CDR2 YYNGEE. V was clipped by 0 bases and J by 4 bases, with 11 bases between them. CDR3 length: 15 residues. DNA of the CDR3: TGTGCCAGCAGCGTAGATGGCGGGCCTTACAATGAGCAGTTCTTC. The encoded protein is CASSVDGGPYNEQFF.

The chain uses TRBV28 and TRBJ2-3; no clear D gene. Trimming left V 7 bases short and J 0 bases short, with 8 bases between. The CDR3 length is 13 residues. Germline V gives CDR1 MDHEN, CDR2 SYDVKM. This CDR3 reads CASTEHSTDTQYF. The CDR3 DNA is TGTGCCAGCACTGAACACAGCACAGATACGCAGTATTTT.

The rearrangement joins TRBV29-1 to TRBJ2-1, with a possible D match to TRBD1 (6 bases). The V end lost 7 bases, the J end lost 0 bases, and 13 bases lay between the germline ends. Per the germline V gene, CDR1 is SQVTM and CDR2 is ANQGSEA. The CDR3 runs to 14 residues. The CDR3 nucleotides read TGCAGCGCAGTCCAGGGGAGCTCCTACAATGAGCAGTTCTTC. Its protein is CSAVQGSSYNEQFF.

The chain couples TRBV11-2 to TRBJ2-7; 12 positions match TRBD1. Trimming took 3 bases from V and 7 from J; bases not matched to a gene: 10. The CDR3 totals 16 residues. Germline V CDR1 and CDR2: SGHAT, FQNNGV. The CDR3 DNA sequence: TGTGCCAGCAGCTTGAACCCGGGACAGGGGGCGGGAGAGCAGTACTTC. Protein sequence: CASSLNPGQGAGEQYF.

This clone was observed a few times. V is TRBV6-1 and J is TRBJ2-7, with TRBD1 as a possible D gene (6 bases). V was shortened by 7 bases and J by 3 bases, with 13 bases between the two germline ends. The CDR3 consists of 13 residues. CDR1 is MNHNS, CDR2 SASEGT, per germline. The CDR3 region has the DNA TGTGCCAGCACCCGGGACAACCTCTACGAGCAGTACTTC. Encoded protein: CASTRDNLYEQYF.

This clone has a handful of counts. The J gene is TRBJ2-5, the V gene TRBV4-1; 9 bases are shared with TRBD2. Germline lookup yields CDR1 MGHRA and CDR2 YSYEKL. CDR3 size: 17 residues. The junction had 16 bases not matched to a gene; V was cut back by 4 bases and J by 7 bases. CDR3 nucleotide sequence: TGCGCCAGCAGCCCTGCTGCTAGCGGGACGGGGCTGGGGACCCAGTACTTC. Translated: CASSPAASGTGLGTQYF.

Only a few counts were recorded for this clone. The J gene is TRBJ2-3, the V gene TRBV7-9; the match to TRBD1 covers 7 bases. CDR3 length: 14 amino acids. V shed 5 bases, J shed 1 base, and the junction held 3 bases outside the gene matches. Per germline, CDR1 SEHNR and CDR2 FQNEAQ (reference sequence). In nucleotides, the CDR3 is TGTGCCAGCAGCCAGGGGGTAGGCACAGATACGCAGTATTTT. Translated: CASSQGVGTDTQYF. The whole variable domain, remainder taken from reference TRBV7-9 and TRBJ2-3, is DTGVSQNPRHKITKRGQNVTFRCDPISEHNRLYWYRQTLGQGPEFLTYFQNEAQLEKSRLLSDRFSAERPKGSFSTLEIQRTEQGDSAMYLCASSQGVGTDTQYFGPGTRLTVL.

The chain is built from TRBV5-4 and TRBJ2-7, with 8 bases identical to TRBD1. V dropped 4 bases and J dropped 6; count of bases not matched to a gene: 6. Germline V CDR1 and CDR2: SGHNT, YYREEE (reference sequence). CDR3 length: 13 residues. The DNA of the CDR3 is TGTGCCAGCAGCGGACAGGGTTTCGGCGAGCAGTACTTC. This gives the protein CASSGQGFGEQYF.

The rearrangement links TRBV14 to TRBJ2-5; 14 bases line up with TRBD2. Germline CDR1 and CDR2: SGHDN and FVKESK. This CDR3 spans 17 amino acids. The trim removed 5 bases at V and 3 bases at J, leaving 8 bases unmatched. CDR3 DNA sequence: TGTGCCAGCAGCTACTTCGCGGGACTAGCGGGAGAAGAGACCCAGTACTTC. This encodes CASSYFAGLAGEETQYF.